The 17 T cell receptor beta chains below were found in one sample sequenced in a study of blood T cell repertoires in COVID-19. The data were produced by immunoSEQ multiplex PCR, yet TCRdb's version contains in-frame clones alone and is incomplete. The sample records about 200,000 clones, around 92% being singletons. Sequenced sample: PBMCs or T cells enriched from blood (not recorded which). The receptors originated from a woman aged 18-30 years who had recovered from COVID-19.

This clone was detected ten times or more. The chain combines TRBV7-3 with TRBJ2-2, with D hard to call. V lost 0 bases and J 4 bases, leaving 9 bases between the germline ends. Germline assignment: CDR1 SGHTA and CDR2 FQGTGA. CDR3 size: 15 residues. The CDR3 DNA follows: TGTGCCAGCAGCTTAACTGGTGAACTCACCGGGGAGCTGTTTTTT. Translated, it gives CASSLTGELTGELFF. Complete variable domain (other parts from reference TRBV7-3 and TRBJ2-2): GAGVSQTPSNKVTEKGKYVELRCDPISGHTALYWYRQSLGQGPEFLIYFQGTGAADDSGLPNDRFFAVRPEGSVSTLKIQRTERGDSAVYLCASSLTGELTGELFFGEGSRLTVL.

The rearrangement joins TRBV6-1 to TRBJ2-3; 11 bases align to TRBD2. The V gene end was trimmed by 3 bases and the J gene end by 11 bases; junction bases not matched to a gene: 10. This CDR3 spans 15 amino acids. The germline V gene has CDR1 MNHNS and CDR2 SASEGT. The CDR3 nucleotides read TGTGCCAGCAGTGAGAAACAGAACGGACTAGCGGGGCAGTATTTT. Encoded protein: CASSEKQNGLAGQYF.

V usage is TRBV18 and J usage is TRBJ1-2, with TRBD1 matching over 9 bases. The ends lost 1 base at V and 7 bases at J; junction bases unmatched: 13. Germline V CDR1 and CDR2: KGHSH, LQKENI. This CDR3 contains 17 residues. CDR3 sequence: CASSPQGIGTGRGGYTF. CDR3 in DNA: TGTGCCAGCTCACCACAGGGCATCGGGACAGGGAGAGGTGGCTACACCTTC.

The chain combines TRBV30 with TRBJ1-3; tentative D call: TRBD1 (5 bases). The CDR3 has 16 residues. V was cut by 1 base and J by 3 bases, with 16 bases left in between. Germline CDR1 is GTSNPN and CDR2 is SVGIG (reference sequence). The CDR3 DNA follows: TGTGCCTGGAGTGACCCCTTCCAGGGTTTTGGAAACACCATATATTTT. Translated, it gives CAWSDPFQGFGNTIYF.

The chain recombines TRBV9 with TRBJ1-5, with a possible D match to TRBD1 (6 bases). The CDR3 has 14 residues. V lost 4 bases and J 2 bases, leaving 10 bases between the germline ends. Looked up from germline, CDR1 is SGDLS and CDR2 is YYNGEE. The CDR3 region is CASSPGVGNQPQHF. The CDR3 DNA is TGTGCCAGCAGCCCAGGGGTGGGCAATCAGCCCCAGCATTTT. Supplemented by reference TRBV9 and TRBJ1-5, the full variable domain reads DSGVTQTPKHLITATGQRVTLRCSPRSGDLSVYWYQQSLDQGLQFLIQYYNGEERAKGNILERFSAQQFPDLHSELNLSSLELGDSALYFCASSPGVGNQPQHFGDGTRLSIL.

The CDR3 region is CASSSPTGSQTEAFF. The DNA for the CDR3 is TGTGCCAGCAGCTCGCCGACAGGGTCACAGACTGAAGCTTTCTTT. This chain joins TRBV5-6 and TRBJ1-1; 7 bases fit TRBD1. There are 15 residues in the CDR3. Germline-derived CDR1 and CDR2 are SGHDT and YYEEEE. Losses at the gene ends were 3 bases for V and 5 bases for J; bases not matched to a gene: 10.

The V gene is TRBV5-4, the J gene TRBJ1-5, with TRBD1 identical over 9 bases. Germline V lookup: CDR1 SGHNT, CDR2 YYREEE (reference sequence). Trimming at V came to 4 bases and at J to 7 bases, leaving 6 bases not matched to a gene. The CDR3 sequence is 14 residues long. This CDR3 reads CASSHDRGNQPQHF. The CDR3 region has the DNA TGTGCCAGCAGCCACGACAGGGGGAACCAGCCCCAGCATTTT.

The V gene is TRBV3-1 (or the pseudogene TRBV3-2), the J gene TRBJ2-1, with TRBD2 matching over 8 bases. Trimming at V came to 2 bases and at J to 10 bases, leaving 16 bases not matched to a gene. Germline CDR1 is LGHDT and CDR2 is YNNKEL (reference sequence). The CDR3 has 17 residues. The CDR3 loop is CASSQKGTSRGVWEQFF. CDR3 in DNA: TGTGCCAGCAGCCAAAAAGGGACTAGTAGGGGGGTTTGGGAGCAGTTCTTC.

The V call is TRBV6-2 or TRBV6-3, the J call TRBJ2-2; TRBD1 aligns across 8 bases. J lost 4 bases, V lost 5 bases, and 9 bases had no gene match. This CDR3 comprises 16 residues. The germline CDR1 and CDR2 sequences are MNHEY and SVGEGT. The CDR3 DNA sequence: TGTGCCAGCAGTGTTCCGGGACAGGCTTTCACCGGGGAGCTGTTTTTT. This gives the protein CASSVPGQAFTGELFF.

In DNA form, the CDR3 reads TGTGCCAGCAGCCAACATGGGTCCGAGGCTGTGTACTTC. Amino acid sequence: CASSQHGSEAVYF. The V and J genes are TRBV3-1 (or the pseudogene TRBV3-2) and TRBJ2-4; no definite D call. V was cut by 2 bases and J by 15 bases, with 17 bases left in between. This CDR3 contains 13 residues. Germline loops: CDR1 LGHDT, CDR2 YNNKEL (reference sequence).

This clone showed up just once. V is TRBV7-7 and J is TRBJ2-3; D may be TRBD2 (6 bases). Trimming pared 1 base from V and 1 base from J, leaving 9 bases between. Germline loops: CDR1 SSHAT, CDR2 FNYEAQ (reference sequence). CDR3 size: 15 residues. The CDR3 spells CASSLEEGRTDTQYF. CDR3 nucleotide sequence: TGTGCCAGCAGCTTAGAGGAGGGGCGCACAGATACGCAGTATTTT.

The V and J genes are TRBV30 and TRBJ1-2; 7 positions match TRBD1. CDR1 and CDR2 (germline): GTSNPN, SVGIG (reference sequence). V dropped 5 bases and J dropped 7; count of bases not matched to a gene: 4. The CDR3 extends over 11 amino acids. CDR3 amino acids: CAWQTGAGYTF. The CDR3 nucleotides read TGTGCCTGGCAAACAGGGGCTGGCTACACCTTC.

The table lists this clone with a count of one. V is TRBV4-2 and J is TRBJ2-7; D may be TRBD1 (5 bases). The germline CDR1 and CDR2 sequences are LGHNA and YNFKEQ. Trimming pared 2 bases from V and 0 bases from J, leaving 11 bases between. CDR3 length equals 15 residues. The CDR3 nucleotides read TGTGCCAGCAGCCAATGGGGCACTGTCTCCTACGAGCAGTACTTC. Protein: CASSQWGTVSYEQYF.

To note about this clone: Other DNA variants within this sample encode the same CDR3. The chain recombines TRBV29-1 with TRBJ2-7; 9 nucleotides line up with TRBD1. This CDR3 region has 11 residues. J lost 4 bases, V lost 6 bases, and 1 base had no gene match. Germline CDR1 reads SQVTM; CDR2 reads ANQGSEA. The DNA for the CDR3 is TGCAGCGTAGGGACAGGGTACGAGCAGTACTTC. This codes for CSVGTGYEQYF.

The CDR3 DNA reads TGTGCCAGCAGTGACGAGGCGATGTCATCTAATTCACCCCTCCACTTT. Protein product: CASSDEAMSSNSPLHF. J is TRBJ1-6 and V is TRBV6-1, with D uncertain. The CDR3 extends over 16 amino acids. V lost 3 bases and J 6 bases, leaving 15 bases between the germline ends. Germline loops: CDR1 MNHNS, CDR2 SASEGT.

The chain has TRBV9 and TRBJ2-2; 9 bases match TRBD2. This CDR3 region has 17 residues. The J segment lost 9 bases and the V segment lost 0 bases, leaving 12 bases of the junction unmatched. From germline, CDR1 is SGDLS and CDR2 YYNGEE. The CDR3 spells CASSVDGVAGAARELFF. The DNA of the CDR3 is TGTGCCAGCAGCGTAGATGGGGTAGCGGGGGCGGCAAGGGAGCTGTTTTTT.

The rearrangement uses TRBV11-1 and TRBJ2-7; no definite D call. Germline values: CDR1 SGHAT, CDR2 FQDESV (reference sequence). CDR3 length: 13 amino acids. V lost 1 base and J lost 4, with 8 bases in between. As DNA, the CDR3 is TGTGCCAGCAGCTTAGACAGCCCTTACGAGCAGTACTTC. Encoded protein: CASSLDSPYEQYF.